The 16 T cell receptor beta chains below were found in one sample sequenced in a study of Tregs in tolerant kidney transplant recipients. The data were produced by immunoSEQ multiplex PCR, yet TCRdb's version contains in-frame clones alone and is incomplete. The table records 50,000 to 75,000 clones, 98% of them present only once. The input for sequencing was Tregs from blood, taken before the transplant. These receptors were collected from a human donor who received a combined kidney and bone marrow transplant.

In nucleotides, the CDR3 is TGTGCCAGCAGTTCCCTAGCGCCGGCCCTGCAGTATTTT. Translating gives CASSSLAPALQYF. The chain is built from TRBV28 and TRBJ2-3, with a possible D match to TRBD2 (6 bases). Per the germline V gene, CDR1 is MDHEN and CDR2 is SYDVKM. The CDR3 consists of 13 residues. Trimming removed 4 bases at V and 11 bases at J, with 16 bases between.

CDR3 loop: CASSRAWTGAANPPSYEQYF. The DNA for the CDR3 is TGCGCCAGCAGCCGAGCTTGGACAGGGGCCGCAAACCCTCCATCCTACGAGCAGTACTTC. The rearrangement links TRBV4-3 to TRBJ2-7; the match to TRBD1 covers 9 bases. V shed 4 bases, J shed 1 base, and the junction held 20 bases outside the gene matches. The CDR3 totals 20 residues. In germline, CDR1 is LGHNA, CDR2 YSLEER.

This clone was recorded once. V usage is TRBV5-6 and J usage is TRBJ2-7; possibly TRBD1 for D (6 bases). This CDR3 region has 16 residues. The germline V and J ends were trimmed by 4 bases and 0 bases, with 17 bases remaining between them. Germline values: CDR1 SGHDT, CDR2 YYEEEE. The CDR3, as DNA: TGTGCCAGCAGCCTGCCGGGGACATCCACCTCCTACGAGCAGTACTTC. Protein product: CASSLPGTSTSYEQYF.

V usage is TRBV6-1 and J usage is TRBJ2-7; no reliable D call. V was shortened by 6 bases and J by 4 bases, with 13 bases between the two germline ends. Looked up from germline, CDR1 is MNHNS and CDR2 is SASEGT. The CDR3 has 13 amino acids. CDR3 loop: CASRTRRVYEQYF. CDR3 bases: TGTGCCAGCAGAACAAGACGGGTTTACGAGCAGTACTTC.

This clone was recorded once. The V and J genes are TRBV9 and TRBJ1-2; 11 bases map to TRBD1. Germline V gene sequence: CDR1 SGDLS, CDR2 YYNGEE. With V trimmed by 0 bases and J by 7 bases, 5 bases remained unmatched. This CDR3 has 15 residues. In DNA form, the CDR3 reads TGTGCCAGCAGCGTAGGGACAGGGGGCCGATTTGGCTACACCTTC. It is translated as CASSVGTGGRFGYTF.

CDR3 amino acids: CASSSQAGYGYTF. In DNA form, the CDR3 reads TGTGCCAGCAGCTCTCAAGCGGGGTATGGCTACACCTTC. This sequence joins TRBV7-2 and TRBJ1-2; no clear D gene. Trimming took off 4 bases at V and 5 bases at J, with 11 bases between the two ends. Germline V gene data show CDR1 as SGHTA and CDR2 as FQGNSA. The length of the CDR3 is 13 residues. The whole variable domain, filled in from reference TRBV7-2 and TRBJ1-2, reads GAGVSQSPSNKVTEKGKDVELRCDPISGHTALYWYRQSLGQGLEFLIYFQGNSAPDKSGLPSDRFSAERTGGSVSTLTIQRTQQEDSAVYLCASSSQAGYGYTFGSGTRLTVV.

This clone showed up just once. This chain connects TRBV5-1 to TRBJ1-4, with TRBD1 identical over 7 bases. CDR3 length: 14 amino acids. Per germline, CDR1 SGHRS and CDR2 YFSETQ. V gave up 3 bases and J gave up 5 bases; unmatched junction bases: 4. The CDR3 DNA is TGCGCCAGCAGCTCGGGACAGTTAAATGAAAAACTGTTTTTT. Its protein product is CASSSGQLNEKLFF. Supplemented by reference TRBV5-1 and TRBJ1-4, the full variable domain reads KAGVTQTPRYLIKTRGQQVTLSCSPISGHRSVSWYQQTPGQGLQFLFEYFSETQRNKGNFPGRFSGRQFSNSRSEMNVSTLELGDSALYLCASSSGQLNEKLFFGSGTQLSVL.

The chain has TRBV6-5 and TRBJ2-1; D may be TRBD2 (6 bases). CDR1 is MNHEY, CDR2 SVGAGI, per germline. The ends were cut back, 8 bases at V and 9 bases at J, with 20 bases in the middle. This CDR3 is built from 14 residues. CDR3 bases: TGTGCCAGCCAGCGGGCCGGATCTTTTCGTGAGCAGTTCTTC. Protein product: CASQRAGSFREQFF.

The chain has TRBV7-3 and TRBJ2-3, with a weak D call TRBD1 (6 bases). The CDR3 runs 15 residues. The germline CDR1 and CDR2 sequences are SGHTA and FQGTGA. With 0 bases removed from V and 6 bases from J, the gap between germline ends came to 13 bases. CDR3 amino acids: CASSLTGAIGDTQYF. The DNA of the CDR3 is TGTGCCAGCAGCTTAACGGGGGCTATCGGGGATACGCAGTATTTT.

The genes are TRBV20-1 and TRBJ2-5; 7 bases match TRBD2. The CDR3 length is 11 residues. V shed 8 bases and J 4 bases; nucleotides not matched to a gene: 4. Germline lookup yields CDR1 DFQATT and CDR2 SNEGSKA (reference sequence). The CDR3 loop is CSSGEGETQYF. CDR3 bases: TGCAGTAGCGGGGAGGGAGAGACCCAGTACTTC.

This clone has only one observation. The gene calls are TRBV5-1 and TRBJ2-1; 8 bases fit TRBD2. Germline CDR1 reads SGHRS; CDR2 reads YFSETQ. The CDR3 runs 15 residues. Trimming removed 2 bases from V and 0 bases from J; junction bases left unmatched: 1. CDR3 in amino acids: CASSFGTSSYNEQFF. CDR3 nucleotides: TGCGCCAGCAGCTTCGGGACTAGCTCCTACAATGAGCAGTTCTTC.

CDR3 nucleotide sequence: TGTGCCAGTAGTATCTCAGGGGGGCAGCCCCAGCATTTT. The encoded protein is CASSISGGQPQHF. The rearrangement uses TRBV19 and TRBJ1-5; 7 bases align to TRBD1. J lost 7 bases, V lost 3 bases, and 3 bases had no gene match. Germline loops: CDR1 LNHDA, CDR2 SQIVND (reference sequence). This CDR3 spans 13 amino acids. Filled out from reference TRBV19 and TRBJ1-5, the complete variable domain reads DGGITQSPKYLFRKEGQNVTLSCEQNLNHDAMYWYRQDPGQGLRLIYYSQIVNDFQKGDIAEGYSVSREKKESFPLTVTSAQKNPTAFYLCASSISGGQPQHFGDGTRLSIL.

The V call is TRBV10-3, the J call TRBJ1-1; TRBD1 matches 8 bases. Germline V gene data show CDR1 as ENHRY and CDR2 as SYGVKD. V was pared by 6 bases and J by 8 bases, with 5 bases of the junction left unmatched. CDR3 length: 12 residues. CDR3 residues: CAIRTTGVEAFF. Written as DNA, the CDR3 is TGTGCCATCAGGACGACAGGGGTGGAAGCTTTCTTT.

The chain recombines TRBV6-5 with TRBJ2-6; tentatively, D is TRBD1 (5 bases). V was clipped by 4 bases and J by 3 bases, with 10 bases between them. Germline V gene data show CDR1 as MNHEY and CDR2 as SVGAGI. The CDR3 is 15 residues long. The CDR3 loop reads CASSSQGSGANVLTF. Here the CDR3 DNA reads TGTGCCAGCAGTTCCCAGGGAAGTGGGGCCAACGTCCTGACTTTC.

The V call is TRBV7-2, the J call TRBJ1-1; 10 bases are a match to TRBD1. From germline, CDR1 is SGHTA and CDR2 FQGNSA. Trimming cost V 5 bases and J 0 bases; bases outside gene matches: 6. There are 16 residues in the CDR3. This CDR3 is CASSTRQGAMNTEAFF. CDR3 DNA sequence: TGTGCCAGCAGCACCCGACAGGGGGCAATGAACACTGAAGCTTTCTTT.

This clone was picked up one time. This chain connects TRBV6-4 to TRBJ2-1; 12 nucleotides match TRBD2. CDR3 size: 15 residues. Germline V CDR1 and CDR2: MRHNA, SNTAGT. J lost 8 bases, V lost 4 bases, and 6 bases had no gene match. The CDR3 DNA reads as TGTGCCAGCAGTGCCGGACTAGCGGGAAACTATGAGCAGTTCTTC. It translates to CASSAGLAGNYEQFF.